This entry describes one TCR beta chain. Clones were read by immunoSEQ multiplex PCR, and TCRdb kept only the in-frame ones, dropping some. The repertoire holds tens of thousands of clones, with roughly four fifths as singletons. This sample is part of a study of blood T cell repertoires in COVID-19. CDR1 and CDR2 (germline): MNHEY, SVGEGT. Trimming removed 5 bases from V and 0 bases from J; junction bases left unmatched: 7. The CDR3 covers 16 residues. The specimen sequenced was peripheral blood. The rearrangement joins TRBV6-2 or TRBV6-3 to TRBJ1-5; 7 bases line up with TRBD1. This clonotype was obtained from a woman between 55 and 75 years old with acute or convalescent COVID-19. The CDR3 DNA reads as TGTGCCAGCAGTGGACAGGATCCTTATAGCAATCAGCCCCAGCATTTT. Its translation: CASSGQDPYSNQPQHF.